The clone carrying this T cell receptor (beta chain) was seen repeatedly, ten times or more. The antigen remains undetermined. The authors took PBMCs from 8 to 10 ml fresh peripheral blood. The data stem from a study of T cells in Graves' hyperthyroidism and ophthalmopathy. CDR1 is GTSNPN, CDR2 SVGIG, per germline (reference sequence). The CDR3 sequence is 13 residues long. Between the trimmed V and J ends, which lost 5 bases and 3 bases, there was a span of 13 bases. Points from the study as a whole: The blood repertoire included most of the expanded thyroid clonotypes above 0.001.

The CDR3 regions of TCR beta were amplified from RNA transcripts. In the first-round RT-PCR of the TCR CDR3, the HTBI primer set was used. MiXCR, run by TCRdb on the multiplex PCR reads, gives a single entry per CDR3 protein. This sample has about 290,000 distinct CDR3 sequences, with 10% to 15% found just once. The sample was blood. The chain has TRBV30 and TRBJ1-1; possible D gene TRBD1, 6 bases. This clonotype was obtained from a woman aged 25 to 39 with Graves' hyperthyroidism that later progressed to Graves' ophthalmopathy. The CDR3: CAWFKGVDTEAFF. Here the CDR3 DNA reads TGTGCCTGGTTCAAGGGGGTGGACACTGAAGCTTTCTTT.